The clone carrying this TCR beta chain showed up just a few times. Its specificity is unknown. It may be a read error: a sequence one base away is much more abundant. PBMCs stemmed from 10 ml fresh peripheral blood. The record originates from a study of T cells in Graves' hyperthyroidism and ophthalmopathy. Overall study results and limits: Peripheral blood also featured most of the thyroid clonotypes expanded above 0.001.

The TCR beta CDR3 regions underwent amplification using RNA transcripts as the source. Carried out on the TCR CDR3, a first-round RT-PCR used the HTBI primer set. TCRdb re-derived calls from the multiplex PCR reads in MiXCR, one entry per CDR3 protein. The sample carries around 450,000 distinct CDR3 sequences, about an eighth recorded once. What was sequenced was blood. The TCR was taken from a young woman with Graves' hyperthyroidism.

Here the CDR3 DNA reads TGTGCCAGCGCCCAGGTGACAGGGGCCTACGAGCAGTTCTTC. Translation: CASAQVTGAYEQFF. The V gene is TRBV27, the J gene TRBJ2-7, with 8 bases aligning to TRBD1. The closer fit of TRBJ2-1 to the DNA end suggests the J call may be wrong. This CDR3 has 14 residues. Per germline, CDR1 MNHEY and CDR2 SMNVEV (reference sequence).